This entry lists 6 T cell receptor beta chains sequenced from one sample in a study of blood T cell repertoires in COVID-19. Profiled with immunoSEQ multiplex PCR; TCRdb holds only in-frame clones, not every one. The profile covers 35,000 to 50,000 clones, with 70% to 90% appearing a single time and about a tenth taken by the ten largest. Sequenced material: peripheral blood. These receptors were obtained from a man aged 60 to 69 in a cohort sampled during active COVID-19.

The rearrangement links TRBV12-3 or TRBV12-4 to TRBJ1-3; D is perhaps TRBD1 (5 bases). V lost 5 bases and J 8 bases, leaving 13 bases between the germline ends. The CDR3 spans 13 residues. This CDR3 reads CASSLSGGDTIYF. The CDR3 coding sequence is TGTGCCAGCAGTCTTTCCGGGGGGGACACCATATATTTT.

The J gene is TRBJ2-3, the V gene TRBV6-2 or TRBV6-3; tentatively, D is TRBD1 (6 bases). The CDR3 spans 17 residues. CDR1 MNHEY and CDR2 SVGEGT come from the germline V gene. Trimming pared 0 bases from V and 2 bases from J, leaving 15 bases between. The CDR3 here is CASSYSPGKGVTDTQYF. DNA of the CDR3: TGTGCCAGCAGTTACTCGCCGGGGAAGGGGGTCACAGATACGCAGTATTTT.

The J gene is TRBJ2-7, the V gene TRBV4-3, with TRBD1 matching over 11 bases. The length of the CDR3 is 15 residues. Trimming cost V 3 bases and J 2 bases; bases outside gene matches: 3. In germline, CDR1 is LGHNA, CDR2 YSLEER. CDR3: CASSQGTGGPYEQYF. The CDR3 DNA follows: TGCGCCAGCAGCCAGGGGACAGGGGGGCCCTACGAGCAGTACTTC.

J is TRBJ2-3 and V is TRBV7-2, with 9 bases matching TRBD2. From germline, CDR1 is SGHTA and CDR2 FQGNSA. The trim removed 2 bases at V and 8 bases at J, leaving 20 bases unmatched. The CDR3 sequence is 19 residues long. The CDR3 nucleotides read TGTGCCAGCAGCTTACCCATTACATCTAGCGGGACCCATGGGAGTACGCAGTATTTT. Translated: CASSLPITSSGTHGSTQYF.

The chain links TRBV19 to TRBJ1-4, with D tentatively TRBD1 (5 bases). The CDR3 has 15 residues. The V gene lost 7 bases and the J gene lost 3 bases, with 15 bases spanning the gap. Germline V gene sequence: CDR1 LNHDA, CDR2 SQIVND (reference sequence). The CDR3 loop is CASNDRPAANEKLFF. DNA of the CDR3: TGTGCCAGTAACGACAGACCCGCGGCTAATGAAAAACTGTTTTTT.

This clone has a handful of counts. CDR3 in amino acids: CATSGRETTRRAFF. CDR3 in DNA: TGTGCCACCAGCGGTCGGGAAACCACGAGAAGAGCTTTCTTT. The chain couples TRBV15 to TRBJ1-1, with D hard to call. The V gene's germline CDR1 is LNHNV and CDR2 YYDKDF (reference sequence). The CDR3 is made up of 14 amino acids. The V end lost 5 bases, the J end lost 10 bases, and 20 bases lay between the germline ends.